This TCR beta chain was captured in a study of blood T cell repertoires in COVID-19. Study overall: Samples representing acute and convalescent COVID-19 were sourced from the United States, Italy and Spain. PBMCs, B-cell-depleted T cells, or T cells were the source of the cDNA or gDNA that made up the material.

Per the authors' pipeline: Reference gene primer amplification gave estimated nucleated cell counts. Some clones are missing from TCRdb's copy, which holds only in-frame ones; the method was immunoSEQ multiplex PCR. From that table come the V and J calls and clone size; the DNA was used to work out D and trimming. The sample shows 130,000 or so clones, around 86% of them seen only once. V lost 4 bases, J lost 1 base, and 5 bases lay in between. CDR3 length: 12 amino acids. Germline CDR1 and CDR2: SGHNT and YYREEE (reference sequence). This receptor was taken from a man aged 45-65 years with active COVID-19. The sequenced sample was peripheral blood. The chain is built from TRBV5-4 and TRBJ2-5, with no clear D. The CDR3 here is CASSGPQETQYF. For the CDR3, the DNA is TGTGCCAGCAGCGGCCCCCAAGAGACCCAGTACTTC.